Listed here are 28 T cell receptor beta chains from one sample, sequenced in a study of shared clonotypes between healthy human individuals. Cells designated naive CD8 were CD45RO-negative and were positively selected for CCR7, with terminally differentiated effector memory CD45RA+ cells excluded. Profiled with immunoSEQ multiplex PCR; TCRdb holds only in-frame clones, not every one. The repertoire holds 1.5 million to 2.5 million clones, with about 95% as singletons. Source material: naive CD8+ T cells sorted from blood. These receptor sequences come from a man between 18 and 35 years old in good health.

The chain carries TRBV11-2 and TRBJ2-6, with 10 bases lining up with TRBD2. The length of the CDR3 is 19 residues. V gave up 4 bases and J gave up 0 bases; unmatched junction bases: 9. The germline V gene encodes CDR1 SGHAT and CDR2 FQNNGV. The CDR3 protein is CASSYPASGGLSGANVLTF. CDR3 nucleotides: TGTGCCAGCAGCTACCCGGCTAGCGGGGGCCTCTCTGGGGCCAACGTCCTGACTTTC.

This chain joins TRBV27 and TRBJ2-3, with 7 positions matching TRBD1. The V gene's germline CDR1 is MNHEY and CDR2 SMNVEV (reference sequence). CDR3 size: 15 residues. Trimming removed 3 bases from V and 0 bases from J; junction bases left unmatched: 3. The CDR3 DNA reads as TGTGCCAGCAGTTTGGCGACAGGGAGCACAGATACGCAGTATTTT. It specifies CASSLATGSTDTQYF.

The chain links TRBV5-5 to TRBJ2-2; the D is unclear. Trimming shortened V by 4 bases and J by 1 base, and 11 bases separated the two germline ends. CDR1 and CDR2 (germline): SGHKS, YYEKEE (reference sequence). This CDR3 is built from 15 residues. The CDR3 DNA reads TGTGCCAGCAGCGGCGGAAGGGTGAACACCGGGGAGCTGTTTTTT. It specifies CASSGGRVNTGELFF.

This chain connects TRBV7-9 to TRBJ1-4; D gene uncertain. This CDR3 spans 13 amino acids. V was clipped by 5 bases and J by 5 bases, with 9 bases between them. Germline values: CDR1 SEHNR, CDR2 FQNEAQ (reference sequence). The CDR3, as DNA: TGTGCCAGCAGCCGTGGGGAGAATGAAAAACTGTTTTTT. As protein: CASSRGENEKLFF.

Here the CDR3 reads CAWNSVSYEQYF. The CDR3 region has the DNA TGTGCCTGGAATTCAGTATCCTACGAGCAGTACTTC. V usage is TRBV30 and J usage is TRBJ2-7, with D unresolved. This CDR3 comprises 12 residues. V gave up 4 bases and J gave up 1 base, with 8 bases separating them. Per germline, CDR1 GTSNPN and CDR2 SVGIG (reference sequence).

This chain connects TRBV5-1 to TRBJ1-1; D unresolved. The CDR3 is 17 amino acids. The germline V gene has CDR1 SGHRS and CDR2 YFSETQ. V was clipped by 6 bases and J by 3 bases, with 24 bases between them. This CDR3 reads CASIQIHPTGRDTEAFF. The CDR3 nucleotides read TGCGCCAGCATCCAGATCCACCCGACGGGGAGGGACACTGAAGCTTTCTTT.

Comment on this clone: Other DNA sequences in the same sample also yield this CDR3. V and J are TRBV9 and TRBJ1-2, with D uncertain. Germline loops: CDR1 SGDLS, CDR2 YYNGEE. The V gene lost 0 bases and the J gene lost 2 bases, with 11 bases spanning the gap. The CDR3 contains 15 residues. The CDR3 here is CASSVGAGGNYGYTF. CDR3 in DNA: TGTGCCAGCAGCGTAGGGGCAGGCGGGAACTATGGCTACACCTTC.

This sequence joins TRBV9 and TRBJ2-2; TRBD2 is a possible D gene (5 bases). Per the germline V gene, CDR1 is SGDLS and CDR2 is YYNGEE. V dropped 1 base and J dropped 2 bases, with 18 bases sitting between them. CDR3 size: 18 residues. The CDR3 region is CASSVNPSIGVNTGELFF. The CDR3 bases are TGTGCCAGCAGCGTAAACCCCTCCATCGGGGTAAACACCGGGGAGCTGTTTTTT.

This chain joins TRBV10-3 and TRBJ2-5; 7 positions agree with TRBD2. The ends lost 7 bases at V and 1 base at J; junction bases unmatched: 3. The germline CDR1 and CDR2 sequences are ENHRY and SYGVKD. The CDR3 runs 13 residues. The CDR3 sequence is CAITGRAQETQYF. DNA of the CDR3: TGTGCCATCACTGGGAGGGCCCAAGAGACCCAGTACTTC.

V is TRBV30 and J is TRBJ1-1, with D possibly TRBD1 on 6 matching bases. This CDR3 is 14 amino acids long. Trimming shortened V by 3 bases and J by 5 bases, and 16 bases separated the two germline ends. Germline V gives CDR1 GTSNPN, CDR2 SVGIG (reference sequence). This chain's CDR3 is CAWRQRGGGTEAFF. CDR3 nucleotides: TGTGCCTGGAGACAGAGAGGGGGAGGGACTGAAGCTTTCTTT.

The chain couples TRBV7-9 to TRBJ2-2, with D perhaps matching TRBD1 (5 bases). Germline V gene sequence: CDR1 SEHNR, CDR2 FQNEAQ (reference sequence). This CDR3 spans 15 amino acids. The V end lost 3 bases, the J end lost 4 bases, and 12 bases lay between the germline ends. The CDR3 coding sequence is TGTGCCAGCAGCTTCTTTCAGGGATTCACCGGGGAGCTGTTTTTT. The encoded protein is CASSFFQGFTGELFF. Combining the CDR3 with reference TRBV7-9 and TRBJ2-2 gives the whole variable domain DTGVSQNPRHKITKRGQNVTFRCDPISEHNRLYWYRQTLGQGPEFLTYFQNEAQLEKSRLLSDRFSAERPKGSFSTLEIQRTEQGDSAMYLCASSFFQGFTGELFFGEGSRLTVL.

CDR3 nucleotide sequence: TGTGCCAGCAGTTTAGAAGGAGGAGATACGCAGTATTTT. Its protein product is CASSLEGGDTQYF. V gene TRBV28 combines with J gene TRBJ2-3, with D maybe TRBD2 (5 bases). The CDR3 sequence is 13 residues long. Germline V gene sequence: CDR1 MDHEN, CDR2 SYDVKM. V shed 2 bases and J shed 5 bases, with 8 bases lying between them.

This clone was recorded a few times. Other DNA sequences from this sample encode an identical CDR3 as well. This chain links TRBV27 with TRBJ1-2, with D possibly matching TRBD1 (6 bases). The germline V and J ends were trimmed by 2 bases and 4 bases, with 8 bases remaining between them. The CDR3 has 13 residues. Germline-derived CDR1 and CDR2 are MNHEY and SMNVEV (reference sequence). The CDR3 coding sequence is TGTGCCAGCAGTTTAGGACAGACCTATGGCTACACCTTC. Translation gives CASSLGQTYGYTF.

As concerns this clone: Within the sample, other DNA sequences also encode this same CDR3. The J gene is TRBJ1-4, the V gene TRBV4-1; TRBD1 aligns across 7 bases. The germline CDR1 and CDR2 sequences are MGHRA and YSYEKL. V lost 3 bases and J lost 8; bases outside the gene matches: 9. The CDR3 length is 15 residues. The CDR3 region is CASSHRQGGDEKLFF. The CDR3 bases are TGCGCCAGCAGCCACCGACAGGGTGGGGACGAAAAACTGTTTTTT.

The V gene is TRBV30, the J gene TRBJ2-3; either TRBD1 or TRBD2 may supply D (5 bases each). CDR3 size: 16 residues. The ends were cut back, 1 base at V and 0 bases at J, with 14 bases in the middle. CDR1 and CDR2 from the germline V gene are GTSNPN and SVGIG (reference sequence). CDR3: CAWSGLAGGSTDTQYF. As DNA, the CDR3 is TGTGCCTGGAGTGGGCTAGCTGGGGGTAGCACAGATACGCAGTATTTT. The whole variable domain, filled in from reference TRBV30 and TRBJ2-3, reads SQTIHQWPATLVQPVGSPLSLECTVEGTSNPNLYWYRQAAGRGLQLLFYSVGIGQISSEVPQNLSASRPQDRQFILSSKKLLLSDSGFYLCAWSGLAGGSTDTQYFGPGTRLTVL.

Worth noting for this clone: At the DNA level, this CDR3 is encoded by other sequences in the same sample as well. The CDR3 DNA follows: TGTGCCAGCAGTTTGGTAGGGAGCAATCAGCCCCAGCATTTT. This gives the protein CASSLVGSNQPQHF. The chain has TRBV27 and TRBJ1-5, with unresolved D. The ends were cut back, 3 bases at V and 1 base at J, with 7 bases in the middle. The germline gives CDR1 MNHEY, CDR2 SMNVEV (reference sequence). The CDR3 contains 14 residues.

This chain joins TRBV10-2 and TRBJ2-7; 13 positions agree with TRBD2. This CDR3 comprises 14 residues. Germline CDR1 is WSHSY and CDR2 is SAAADI. Trimming at V came to 8 bases and at J to 4 bases, leaving 5 bases not matched to a gene. This CDR3 reads CASVSTSGRYEQYF. In DNA form, the CDR3 reads TGCGCCAGCGTTTCGACTAGCGGGAGGTACGAGCAGTACTTC.

The chain employs TRBV25-1 and TRBJ2-1; TRBD2 aligns across 7 bases. The CDR3 contains 13 residues. V was pared by 7 bases and J by 2 bases, with 2 bases of the junction left unmatched. Germline CDR1 reads MGHDK; CDR2 reads SYGVNS. The CDR3 is CASTRGAYNEQFF. The CDR3 nucleotides are TGTGCCAGCACACGGGGGGCCTACAATGAGCAGTTCTTC. Drawing the rest from reference TRBV25-1 and TRBJ2-1, the complete variable domain is EADIYQTPRYLVIGTGKKITLECSQTMGHDKMYWYQQDPGMELHLIHYSYGVNSTEKGDLSSESTVSRIRTEHFPLTLESARPSHTSQYLCASTRGAYNEQFFGPGTRLTVL.

The chain is built from TRBV10-3 and TRBJ2-7; D is undetermined. Germline CDR1 and CDR2: ENHRY and SYGVKD. The CDR3 is 11 amino acids. Trimming pared 5 bases from V and 6 bases from J, leaving 8 bases between. CDR3 sequence reads: CAISFGIEQYF. The CDR3 region has the DNA TGTGCCATCAGTTTTGGAATCGAGCAGTACTTC.

This chain uses TRBV28 with TRBJ2-5; 9 bases line up with TRBD1. The assigned J gene may be wrong: the sequence end matches TRBJ2-7 better. Germline assignment: CDR1 MDHEN and CDR2 SYDVKM. The CDR3 loop spans 13 amino acids. CDR3 nucleotides: TGTGCCAGCCGACAGGGGGGAAGCTACGAGCAGTACTTC. This codes for CASRQGGSYEQYF.

The V gene is TRBV9, the J gene TRBJ2-5, with a possible D match to TRBD2 (5 bases). The germline V gene has CDR1 SGDLS and CDR2 YYNGEE. This CDR3 comprises 13 residues. V dropped 0 bases and J dropped 4 bases, with 7 bases sitting between them. The CDR3, as DNA: TGTGCCAGCAGCGTAGGTCTAGCAGAGACCCAGTACTTC. Its translation: CASSVGLAETQYF.

The chain has TRBV30 and TRBJ1-2, with TRBD1 matching over 8 bases. The CDR3 extends over 10 amino acids. The V and J ends lost 8 bases and 6 bases, in that order; junction bases with no gene match: 2. CDR1 GTSNPN and CDR2 SVGIG come from the germline V gene (reference sequence). CDR3 sequence: CATGQDGYTF. The DNA for the CDR3 is TGTGCCACGGGACAGGATGGCTACACCTTC.

The rearrangement joins TRBV6-4 to TRBJ2-7; possibly TRBD1 for D (6 bases). V was shortened by 1 base and J by 2 bases, with 15 bases between the two germline ends. Germline CDR1 and CDR2: MRHNA and SNTAGT. The CDR3 loop spans 16 amino acids. The CDR3 reads CASSDFTGTTTYEQYF. DNA of the CDR3: TGTGCCAGCAGTGACTTTACAGGGACCACGACCTACGAGCAGTACTTC.

The chain joins TRBV4-2 to TRBJ1-3; D uncertain. V was trimmed by 0 bases and J by 3 bases, leaving 12 bases between them. CDR1 is LGHNA and CDR2 is YNFKEQ in the germline V gene. This CDR3 region has 16 residues. The CDR3 sequence: CASSQDNAGYGNTIYF. In DNA, the CDR3 is TGTGCCAGCAGCCAAGATAATGCGGGCTATGGAAACACCATATATTTT.

V usage is TRBV4-1 and J usage is TRBJ2-2; weak D call: TRBD1 (5 bases). The CDR3 covers 18 residues. The germline V gene encodes CDR1 MGHRA and CDR2 YSYEKL. Trimming left V 3 bases short and J 0 bases short, with 17 bases between. The CDR3 spells CASSQVGVGDSNTGELFF. CDR3 DNA sequence: TGCGCCAGCAGCCAGGTGGGCGTAGGGGATTCGAACACCGGGGAGCTGTTTTTT.

The chain employs TRBV5-4 and TRBJ2-5, with TRBD2 identical over 9 bases. Germline V gives CDR1 SGHNT, CDR2 YYREEE (reference sequence). V lost 4 bases to trimming and J lost 3 bases; unmatched junction nucleotides: 4. CDR3 length: 14 residues. CDR3 nucleotides: TGTGCCAGCAGCCTGCGGGGGGGGAAAGAGACCCAGTACTTC. Translating gives CASSLRGGKETQYF.

Points on this clone: A read error may explain this, as a much larger clone is one base away. This sequence joins TRBV11-2 and TRBJ2-2, with a possible D match to TRBD1 (6 bases). The germline V gene encodes CDR1 SGHAT and CDR2 FQNNGV. The CDR3 is 13 amino acids. Trimming took 5 bases from V and 5 from J, leaving 9 bases between them. The CDR3 coding sequence is TGTGCCAGCAGCGTAGGGGGAACCGGGGAGCTGTTTTTT. It encodes CASSVGGTGELFF.

The chain joins TRBV27 to TRBJ2-5, with 7 bases fitting TRBD1. Per germline, CDR1 MNHEY and CDR2 SMNVEV (reference sequence). J was trimmed by 5 bases and V by 4 bases; bases with no gene match: 10. The CDR3 totals 15 residues. CDR3 nucleotide sequence: TGTGCCAGCAGTTCGTCGACAGGGCCCCGGGAGACCCAGTACTTC. Its protein product is CASSSSTGPRETQYF.